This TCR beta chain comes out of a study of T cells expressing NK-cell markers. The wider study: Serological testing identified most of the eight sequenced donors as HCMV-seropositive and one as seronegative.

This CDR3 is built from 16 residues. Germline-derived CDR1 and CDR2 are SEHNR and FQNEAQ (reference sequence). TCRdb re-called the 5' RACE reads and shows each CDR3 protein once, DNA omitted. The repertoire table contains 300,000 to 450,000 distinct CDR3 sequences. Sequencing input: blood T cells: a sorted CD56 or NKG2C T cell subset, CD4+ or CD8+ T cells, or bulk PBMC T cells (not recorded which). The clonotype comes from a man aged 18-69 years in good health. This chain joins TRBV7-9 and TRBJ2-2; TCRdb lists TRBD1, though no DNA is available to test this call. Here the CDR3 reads CASSLKGQGLTGELFF.